What follows is one TCR beta chain and its context. This table comes from immunoSEQ multiplex PCR, and its TCRdb copy is limited to in-frame clones, with some not included. The sample has roughly 370,000 clones, over 75% seen once; the top ten hold 5.5% to 8%. This entry belongs to a study of control samples from healthy donors and cancer patients. The V and J ends lost 4 bases and 6 bases, in that order; junction bases with no gene match: 0. The CDR3 has 12 residues. The germline V gene has CDR1 SQVTM and CDR2 ANQGSEA. The sample was PBMCs. This sequence was found in a man aged 40-55 years with head and neck cancer. The chain has TRBV29-1 and TRBJ1-4, with TRBD1 matching over 9 bases. CDR3 loop: CSVGDRDEKLFF. CDR3 nucleotide sequence: TGCAGCGTTGGGGACAGGGATGAAAAACTGTTTTTT.